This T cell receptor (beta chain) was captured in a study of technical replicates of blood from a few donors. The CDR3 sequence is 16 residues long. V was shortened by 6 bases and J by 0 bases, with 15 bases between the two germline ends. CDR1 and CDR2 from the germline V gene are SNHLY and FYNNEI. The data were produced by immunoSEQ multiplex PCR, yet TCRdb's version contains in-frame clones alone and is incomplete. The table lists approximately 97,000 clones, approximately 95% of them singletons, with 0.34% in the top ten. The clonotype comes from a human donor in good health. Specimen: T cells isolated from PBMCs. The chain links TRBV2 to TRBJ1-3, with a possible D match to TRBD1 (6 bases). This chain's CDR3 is CASRGGGLSSGNTIYF. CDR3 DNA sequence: TGTGCCAGCAGAGGGGGGGGCCTCAGCTCTGGAAACACCATATATTTT.